The 13 T cell receptor beta chains below all came from one sample that was sequenced in a study of T cell responses to AZD1222 COVID-19 vaccine. Data came from immunoSEQ multiplex PCR; TCRdb stores just in-frame clones and leaves some out. The repertoire consists of 85,000 to 90,000 clones, with 90% occurring once and the leading ten covering 3%. Specimen: peripheral blood, collected on day 0 of AZD1222 vaccination. Receptors originate from an adult in good health.

The chain recombines TRBV6-5 with TRBJ2-4; D is uncertain. The CDR3 has 12 residues. The germline V gene encodes CDR1 MNHEY and CDR2 SVGAGI. Trimming left V 7 bases short and J 7 bases short, with 11 bases between. CDR3 DNA sequence: TGTGCCAGCAAGAGCCCAGGCAACATTCAGTACTTC. Translation: CASKSPGNIQYF.

In nucleotides, the CDR3 is TGTGCCAGTAGAGATGACCGGGGAATATCAGATACGCAGTATTTT. Its protein is CASRDDRGISDTQYF. The rearrangement joins TRBV19 to TRBJ2-3; D perhaps matches TRBD2 (5 bases). Germline loops: CDR1 LNHDA, CDR2 SQIVND (reference sequence). V was cut by 6 bases and J by 4 bases, with 17 bases left in between. The CDR3 sequence is 15 residues long. Looking up the rest from reference TRBV19 and TRBJ2-3 gives the full variable domain: DGGITQSPKYLFRKEGQNVTLSCEQNLNHDAMYWYRQDPGQGLRLIYYSQIVNDFQKGDIAEGYSVSREKKESFPLTVTSAQKNPTAFYLCASRDDRGISDTQYFGPGTRLTVL.

The rearrangement joins TRBV7-3 to TRBJ2-7, with D maybe TRBD2 (6 bases). With 6 bases removed from V and 2 bases from J, the gap between germline ends came to 17 bases. Germline CDR1 and CDR2: SGHTA and FQGTGA. The CDR3 runs 15 residues. The CDR3 protein is CASSLQAGHTYEQYF. The CDR3 bases are TGTGCCAGCAGTCTTCAGGCGGGGCATACCTACGAGCAGTACTTC.

The chain uses TRBV6-1 and TRBJ1-5; 7 bases match TRBD1. The CDR3 has 16 residues. V lost 2 bases, J lost 4 bases, and 8 bases stayed unmatched. CDR1 is MNHNS, CDR2 SASEGT, per germline. The CDR3 DNA follows: TGTGCCAGCAGTGAACTGGCAGGGGGAGGAAATCAGCCCCAGCATTTT. Encoded protein: CASSELAGGGNQPQHF.

The chain links TRBV5-6 to TRBJ2-5; perhaps TRBD1 as D (5 bases). The CDR3 sequence is 13 residues long. Germline assignment: CDR1 SGHDT and CDR2 YYEEEE. Deletions cut 6 bases from V and 5 bases from J, with 14 bases between. The CDR3 spells CASTALGRETQYF. CDR3 nucleotide sequence: TGTGCCAGCACCGCGTTGGGGCGGGAGACCCAGTACTTC.

The chain combines TRBV5-1 with TRBJ2-3, with 8 bases fitting TRBD1. Germline V gene sequence: CDR1 SGHRS, CDR2 YFSETQ. This CDR3 is 14 amino acids long. The junction had 4 bases not matched to a gene; V was cut back by 4 bases and J by 3 bases. CDR3 DNA: TGCGCCAGCAGCCCCGGACAGGGAACAGATACGCAGTATTTT. Translated: CASSPGQGTDTQYF. The variable domain in full, with the rest retrieved from reference TRBV5-1 and TRBJ2-3, is KAGVTQTPRYLIKTRGQQVTLSCSPISGHRSVSWYQQTPGQGLQFLFEYFSETQRNKGNFPGRFSGRQFSNSRSEMNVSTLELGDSALYLCASSPGQGTDTQYFGPGTRLTVL.

V is TRBV19 and J is TRBJ2-1; 13 bases match TRBD2. CDR3 size: 16 residues. Trimming cost V 1 base and J 10 bases; bases outside gene matches: 7. Germline lookup yields CDR1 LNHDA and CDR2 SQIVND (reference sequence). The CDR3 loop reads CASSIAGTSGVDEQFF. The CDR3 bases are TGTGCCAGTAGTATAGCGGGGACTAGCGGGGTAGACGAGCAGTTCTTC.

This clone was picked up a small number of times. The chain links TRBV10-2 to TRBJ1-1; D is ambiguous. CDR1 WSHSY and CDR2 SAAADI come from the germline V gene. The germline V and J ends were trimmed by 3 bases and 7 bases, with 12 bases remaining between them. The CDR3 extends over 13 amino acids. CDR3: CASSDGESVEAFF. The CDR3, as DNA: TGCGCCAGCAGTGACGGTGAATCAGTTGAAGCTTTCTTT.

This sequence joins TRBV13 and TRBJ2-7, with 7 bases identical to TRBD1. After removal of 5 bases from V and 2 bases from J, the junction contained 3 bases not matched to a gene. The CDR3 sequence is 13 residues long. The V gene's germline CDR1 is PRHDT and CDR2 FYEKMQ (reference sequence). The CDR3 here is CASSPGTAYEQYF. Here the CDR3 DNA reads TGTGCCAGCAGCCCAGGGACAGCCTACGAGCAGTACTTC.

The CDR3 region is CASSSPREVEETQYF. The DNA of the CDR3 is TGTGCCAGCAGTTCCCCCAGGGAGGTAGAAGAGACCCAGTACTTC. The V gene is TRBV28, the J gene TRBJ2-5; possible D gene TRBD2, 6 bases. V lost 4 bases, J lost 3 bases, and 15 bases lay in between. This CDR3 region has 15 residues. From germline, CDR1 is MDHEN and CDR2 SYDVKM.

The genes are TRBV13 and TRBJ2-7; D may correspond to TRBD1 or TRBD2 (5 bases each). The CDR3 is 13 residues long. Germline V gene sequence: CDR1 PRHDT, CDR2 FYEKMQ (reference sequence). V was pared by 3 bases and J by 3 bases, with 9 bases between. The CDR3 DNA reads TGTGCCAGCAGCTTCGGGGCTGGCTACGAGCAGTACTTC. Residues: CASSFGAGYEQYF.

This clone turned up a few times. The rearrangement uses TRBV25-1 and TRBJ2-4, with 11 bases matching TRBD2. Losses at the gene ends were 8 bases for V and 5 bases for J; bases not matched to a gene: 2. Per the germline V gene, CDR1 is MGHDK and CDR2 is SYGVNS. This CDR3 contains 13 residues. The CDR3 sequence: CASGTSGENIQYF. The CDR3 region has the DNA TGTGCCAGCGGGACTAGCGGTGAAAACATTCAGTACTTC.

The chain couples TRBV28 to TRBJ1-6, with D possibly TRBD1 on 5 matching bases. This CDR3 contains 15 residues. The ends were cut back, 2 bases at V and 9 bases at J, with 14 bases in the middle. From germline, CDR1 is MDHEN and CDR2 SYDVKM. For the CDR3, the DNA is TGTGCCAGCAGTTTAGCCCGGCCCGGGGGTTCACCCCTCCACTTT. It specifies CASSLARPGGSPLHF.